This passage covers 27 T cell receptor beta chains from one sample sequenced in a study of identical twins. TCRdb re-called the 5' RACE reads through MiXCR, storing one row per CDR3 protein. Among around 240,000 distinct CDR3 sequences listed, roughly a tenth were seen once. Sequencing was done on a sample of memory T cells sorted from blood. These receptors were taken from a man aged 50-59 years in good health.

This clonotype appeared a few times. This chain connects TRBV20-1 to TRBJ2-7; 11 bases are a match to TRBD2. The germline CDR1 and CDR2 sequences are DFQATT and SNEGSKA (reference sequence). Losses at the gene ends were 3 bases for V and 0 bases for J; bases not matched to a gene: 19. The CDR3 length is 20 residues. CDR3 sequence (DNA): TGCAGTGCTAGCGGCCCATCCCTAGCGGGAGGACCTCTAAGCTCCTACGAGCAGTACTTC. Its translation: CSASGPSLAGGPLSSYEQYF.

The CDR3 here is CATSRERLNYEQYF. The CDR3 nucleotides read TGTGCCACCAGCAGAGAAAGACTAAACTACGAGCAGTACTTC. V usage is TRBV15 and J usage is TRBJ2-7; possible D gene TRBD2, 5 bases. V lost 0 bases and J lost 3, with 9 bases in between. CDR1 and CDR2 (germline): LNHNV, YYDKDF (reference sequence). This CDR3 is 14 amino acids long.

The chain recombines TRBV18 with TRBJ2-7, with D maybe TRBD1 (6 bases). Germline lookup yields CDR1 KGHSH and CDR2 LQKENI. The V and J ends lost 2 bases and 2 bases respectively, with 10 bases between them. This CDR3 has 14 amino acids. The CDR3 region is CASSPVGQAYEQYF. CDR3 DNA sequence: TGTGCCAGCTCACCAGTGGGACAAGCCTACGAGCAGTACTTC. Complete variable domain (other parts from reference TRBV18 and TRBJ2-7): NAGVMQNPRHLVRRRGQEARLRCSPMKGHSHVYWYRQLPEEGLKFMVYLQKENIIDESGMPKERFSAEFPKEGPSILRIQQVVRGDSAAYFCASSPVGQAYEQYFGPGTRLTVT.

Here the CDR3 DNA reads TGTGCCAGCAGCTTAACTGGGTTCTCCTACAATGAGCAGTTCTTC. Its translation is CASSLTGFSYNEQFF. The rearrangement joins TRBV7-3 to TRBJ2-1; unclear D gene. The germline V and J ends were trimmed by 0 bases and 0 bases, with 6 bases remaining between them. CDR1 and CDR2 (germline): SGHTA, FQGTGA. This CDR3 has 15 residues. The full variable domain, its missing parts supplied by reference TRBV7-3 and TRBJ2-1, is GAGVSQTPSNKVTEKGKYVELRCDPISGHTALYWYRQSLGQGPEFLIYFQGTGAADDSGLPNDRFFAVRPEGSVSTLKIQRTERGDSAVYLCASSLTGFSYNEQFFGPGTRLTVL.

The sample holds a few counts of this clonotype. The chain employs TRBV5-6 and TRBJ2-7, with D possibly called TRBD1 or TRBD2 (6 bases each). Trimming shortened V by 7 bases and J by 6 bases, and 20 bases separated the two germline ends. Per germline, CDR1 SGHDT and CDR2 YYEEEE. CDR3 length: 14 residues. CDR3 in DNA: TGTGCCAGCCACCCCGGGGGCCCCCGAGCCGAGCAGTACTTC. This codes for CASHPGGPRAEQYF.

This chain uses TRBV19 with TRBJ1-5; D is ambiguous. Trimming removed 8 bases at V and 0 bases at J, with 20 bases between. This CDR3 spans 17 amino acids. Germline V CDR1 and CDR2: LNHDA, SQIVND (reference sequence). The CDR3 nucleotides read TGTGCCAGTTCGCCCCAATGGCCAGCGTATAGCAATCAGCCCCAGCATTTT. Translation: CASSPQWPAYSNQPQHF.

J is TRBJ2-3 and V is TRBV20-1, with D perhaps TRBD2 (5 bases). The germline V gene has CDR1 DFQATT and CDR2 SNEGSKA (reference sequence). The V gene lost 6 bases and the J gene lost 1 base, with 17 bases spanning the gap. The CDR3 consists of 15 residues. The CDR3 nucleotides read TGCAGTGCCCCCCCGGGGAGCGGACGCACAGATACGCAGTATTTT. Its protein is CSAPPGSGRTDTQYF.

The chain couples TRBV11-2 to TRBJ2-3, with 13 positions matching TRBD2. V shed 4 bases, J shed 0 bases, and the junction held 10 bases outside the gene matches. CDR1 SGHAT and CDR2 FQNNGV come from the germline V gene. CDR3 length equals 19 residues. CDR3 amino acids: CASSSRPRGLAGSTDTQYF. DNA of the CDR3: TGTGCCAGCAGCTCAAGGCCCCGGGGACTAGCGGGGAGCACAGATACGCAGTATTTT.

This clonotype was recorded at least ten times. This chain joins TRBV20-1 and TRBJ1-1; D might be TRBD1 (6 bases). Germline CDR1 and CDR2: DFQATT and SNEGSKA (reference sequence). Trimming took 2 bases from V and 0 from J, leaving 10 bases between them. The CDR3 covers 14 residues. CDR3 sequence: CSARRDTLNTEAFF. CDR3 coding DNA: TGCAGTGCTAGACGGGACACCCTGAACACTGAAGCTTTCTTT.

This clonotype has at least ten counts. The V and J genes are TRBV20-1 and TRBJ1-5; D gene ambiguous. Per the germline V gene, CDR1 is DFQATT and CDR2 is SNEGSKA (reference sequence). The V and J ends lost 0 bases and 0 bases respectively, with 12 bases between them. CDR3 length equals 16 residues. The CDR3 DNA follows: TGCAGTGCTAGAGAGGCAGAAAACTATAGCAATCAGCCCCAGCATTTT. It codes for CSAREAENYSNQPQHF.

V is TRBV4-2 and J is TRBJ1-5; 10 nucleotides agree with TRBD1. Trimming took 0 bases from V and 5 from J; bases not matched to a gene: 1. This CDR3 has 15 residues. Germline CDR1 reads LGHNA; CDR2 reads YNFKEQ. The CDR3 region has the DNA TGTGCCAGCAGCCAAGAGGGACAGGGGTATCAGCCCCAGCATTTT. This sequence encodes CASSQEGQGYQPQHF.

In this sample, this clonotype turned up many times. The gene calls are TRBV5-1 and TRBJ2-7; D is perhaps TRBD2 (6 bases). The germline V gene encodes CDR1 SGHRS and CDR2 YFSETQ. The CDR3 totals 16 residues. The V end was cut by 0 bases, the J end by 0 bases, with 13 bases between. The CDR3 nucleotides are TGCGCCAGCAGCTTGGAAGGTGGGGGGAGCTCCTACGAGCAGTACTTC. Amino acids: CASSLEGGGSSYEQYF.

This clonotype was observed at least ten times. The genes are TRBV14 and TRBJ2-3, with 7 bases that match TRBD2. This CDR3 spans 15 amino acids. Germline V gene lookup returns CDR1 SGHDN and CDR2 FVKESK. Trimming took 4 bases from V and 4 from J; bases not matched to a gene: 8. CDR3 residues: CASSRGGARSDTQYF. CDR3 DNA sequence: TGTGCCAGCAGCCGCGGGGGTGCCCGGTCAGATACGCAGTATTTT.

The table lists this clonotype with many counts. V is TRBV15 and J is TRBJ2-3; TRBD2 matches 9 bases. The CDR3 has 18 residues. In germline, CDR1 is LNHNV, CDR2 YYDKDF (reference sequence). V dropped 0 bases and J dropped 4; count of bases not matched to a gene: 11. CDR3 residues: CATSRDLGLAGNPDTQYF. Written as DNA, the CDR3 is TGTGCCACCAGCAGAGATCTAGGTCTAGCGGGGAACCCAGATACGCAGTATTTT.

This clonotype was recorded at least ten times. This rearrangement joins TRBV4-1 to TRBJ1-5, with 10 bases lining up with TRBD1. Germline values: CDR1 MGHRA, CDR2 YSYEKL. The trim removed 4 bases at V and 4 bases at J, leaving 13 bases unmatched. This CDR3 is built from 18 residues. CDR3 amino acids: CASSPSLRQGAWNQPQHF. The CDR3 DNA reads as TGCGCCAGCAGCCCCTCTCTCAGACAGGGGGCTTGGAATCAGCCCCAGCATTTT.

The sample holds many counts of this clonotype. The CDR3 is CSARDLAGGYNEQFF. DNA of the CDR3: TGCAGTGCTAGAGACCTAGCGGGAGGCTACAATGAGCAGTTCTTC. The chain joins TRBV20-1 to TRBJ2-1, with 11 bases aligning to TRBD2. V shed 0 bases, J shed 3 bases, and the junction held 1 base outside the gene matches. CDR1 DFQATT and CDR2 SNEGSKA come from the germline V gene (reference sequence). This CDR3 is 15 amino acids long.

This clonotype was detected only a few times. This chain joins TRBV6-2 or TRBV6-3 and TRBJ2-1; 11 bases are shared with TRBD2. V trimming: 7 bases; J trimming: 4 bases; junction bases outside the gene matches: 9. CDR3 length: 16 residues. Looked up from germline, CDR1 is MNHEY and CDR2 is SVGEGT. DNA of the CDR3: TGTGCCAGCACCCTGGGGGCTAGCGGGGGGTACAATGAGCAGTTCTTC. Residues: CASTLGASGGYNEQFF.

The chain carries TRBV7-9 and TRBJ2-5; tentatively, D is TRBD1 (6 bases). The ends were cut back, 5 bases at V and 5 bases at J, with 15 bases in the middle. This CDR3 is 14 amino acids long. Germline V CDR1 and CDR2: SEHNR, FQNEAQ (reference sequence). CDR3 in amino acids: CASSPGHAGETQYF. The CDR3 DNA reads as TGTGCCAGCAGCCCGGGACACGCAGGGGAGACCCAGTACTTC.

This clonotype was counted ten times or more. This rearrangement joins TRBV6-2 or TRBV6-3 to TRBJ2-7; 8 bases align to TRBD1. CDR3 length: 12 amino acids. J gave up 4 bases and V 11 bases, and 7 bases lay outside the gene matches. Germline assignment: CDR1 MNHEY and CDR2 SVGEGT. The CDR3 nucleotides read TGTGCCGGCGGACAGGGTTCTTACGAGCAGTACTTC. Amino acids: CAGGQGSYEQYF.

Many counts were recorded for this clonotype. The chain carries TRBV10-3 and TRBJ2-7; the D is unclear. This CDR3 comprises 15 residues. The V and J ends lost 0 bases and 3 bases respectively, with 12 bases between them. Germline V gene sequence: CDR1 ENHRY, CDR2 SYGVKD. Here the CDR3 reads CAISESIGLDYEQYF. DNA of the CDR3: TGTGCCATCAGTGAGTCTATTGGCCTAGACTACGAGCAGTACTTC.

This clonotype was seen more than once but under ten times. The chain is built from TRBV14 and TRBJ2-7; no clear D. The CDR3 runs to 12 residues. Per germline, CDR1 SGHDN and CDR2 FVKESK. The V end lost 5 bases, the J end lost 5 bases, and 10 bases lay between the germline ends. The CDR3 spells CASSSLRDEQYF. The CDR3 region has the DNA TGTGCCAGCAGCTCGCTTAGGGACGAGCAGTACTTC.

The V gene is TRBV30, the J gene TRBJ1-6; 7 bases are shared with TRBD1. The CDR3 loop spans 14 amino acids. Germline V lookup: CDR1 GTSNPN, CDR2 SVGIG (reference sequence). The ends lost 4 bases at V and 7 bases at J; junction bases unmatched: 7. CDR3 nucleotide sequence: TGTGCCTGGAAATCCGGGACAGACAATTCACCCCTCCACTTT. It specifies CAWKSGTDNSPLHF. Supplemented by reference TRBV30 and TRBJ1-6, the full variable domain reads SQTIHQWPATLVQPVGSPLSLECTVEGTSNPNLYWYRQAAGRGLQLLFYSVGIGQISSEVPQNLSASRPQDRQFILSSKKLLLSDSGFYLCAWKSGTDNSPLHFGNGTRLTVT.

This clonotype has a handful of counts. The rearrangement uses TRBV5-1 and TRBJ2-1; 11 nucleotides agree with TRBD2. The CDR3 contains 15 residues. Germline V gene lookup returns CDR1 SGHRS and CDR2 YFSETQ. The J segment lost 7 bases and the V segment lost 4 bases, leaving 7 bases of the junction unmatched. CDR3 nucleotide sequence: TGCGCCAGCAGCGGAGTAGCGGGAGGGGAAAATGAGCAGTTCTTC. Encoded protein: CASSGVAGGENEQFF.

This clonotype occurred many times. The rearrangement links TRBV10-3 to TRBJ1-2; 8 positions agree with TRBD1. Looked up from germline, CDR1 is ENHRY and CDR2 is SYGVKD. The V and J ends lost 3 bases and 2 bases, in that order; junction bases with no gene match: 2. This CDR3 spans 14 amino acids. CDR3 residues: CAISEQGVNYGYTF. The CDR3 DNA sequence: TGTGCCATCAGTGAACAGGGGGTCAACTATGGCTACACCTTC.

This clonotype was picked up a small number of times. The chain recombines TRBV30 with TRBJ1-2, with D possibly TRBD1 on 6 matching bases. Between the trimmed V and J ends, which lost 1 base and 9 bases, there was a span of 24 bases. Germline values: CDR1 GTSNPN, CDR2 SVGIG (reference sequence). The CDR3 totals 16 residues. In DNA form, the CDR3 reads TGTGCCTGGAGTGGCCGGGACATCGGCTCTTCTAGGAGCTACACCTTC. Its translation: CAWSGRDIGSSRSYTF.

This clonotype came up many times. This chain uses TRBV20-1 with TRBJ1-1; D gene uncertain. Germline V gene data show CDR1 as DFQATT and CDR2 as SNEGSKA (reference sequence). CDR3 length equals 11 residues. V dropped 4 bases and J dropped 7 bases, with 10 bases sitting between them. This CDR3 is CSAKDGFEAFF. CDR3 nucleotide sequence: TGCAGTGCTAAGGACGGGTTTGAAGCTTTCTTT.

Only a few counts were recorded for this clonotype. The CDR3, as DNA: TGTGCCAGCAGCTCGCCGGGAGTGTCCTACAATGAGCAGTTCTTC. It codes for CASSSPGVSYNEQFF. The chain links TRBV7-9 to TRBJ2-1; a possible D gene is TRBD2 (6 bases). The CDR3 is made up of 15 amino acids. V was clipped by 4 bases and J by 1 base, with 11 bases between them. Germline CDR1 SEHNR, CDR2 FQNEAQ (reference sequence).